This T cell receptor beta chain was identified in a study of post-analysis software for immune sequencing data. Study-level information: Courses of disease covered relapsing-remitting, secondary progressive and progressive-relapsing multiple sclerosis.

Study-wide results and caveats: Same-batch samples co-clustered strongly by F measure.

The table lists this clonotype with a few counts. The antigen remains undetermined. Libraries were made from TCR beta cDNA, and they carried unique molecular identifiers. MiXCR, run by TCRdb on the PCR reads, gives a single entry per CDR3 protein. This table holds hundreds of thousands of distinct CDR3 sequences, 59% found once. The clonotype was recovered from a girl aged 2 to 10 with multiple sclerosis. The sample taken for sequencing was blood.

CDR3 DNA: TGTGCCAGCAGCCGCGGACAGGGGGGGAAACTGTTTTTT. Its protein product is CASSRGQGGKLFF. This chain connects TRBV3-1 to TRBJ1-4; 10 bases agree with TRBD1. This CDR3 has 13 amino acids. V was clipped by 4 bases and J by 11 bases; unmatched bases: 4. CDR1 and CDR2 (germline): LGHDT, YNNKEL (reference sequence).